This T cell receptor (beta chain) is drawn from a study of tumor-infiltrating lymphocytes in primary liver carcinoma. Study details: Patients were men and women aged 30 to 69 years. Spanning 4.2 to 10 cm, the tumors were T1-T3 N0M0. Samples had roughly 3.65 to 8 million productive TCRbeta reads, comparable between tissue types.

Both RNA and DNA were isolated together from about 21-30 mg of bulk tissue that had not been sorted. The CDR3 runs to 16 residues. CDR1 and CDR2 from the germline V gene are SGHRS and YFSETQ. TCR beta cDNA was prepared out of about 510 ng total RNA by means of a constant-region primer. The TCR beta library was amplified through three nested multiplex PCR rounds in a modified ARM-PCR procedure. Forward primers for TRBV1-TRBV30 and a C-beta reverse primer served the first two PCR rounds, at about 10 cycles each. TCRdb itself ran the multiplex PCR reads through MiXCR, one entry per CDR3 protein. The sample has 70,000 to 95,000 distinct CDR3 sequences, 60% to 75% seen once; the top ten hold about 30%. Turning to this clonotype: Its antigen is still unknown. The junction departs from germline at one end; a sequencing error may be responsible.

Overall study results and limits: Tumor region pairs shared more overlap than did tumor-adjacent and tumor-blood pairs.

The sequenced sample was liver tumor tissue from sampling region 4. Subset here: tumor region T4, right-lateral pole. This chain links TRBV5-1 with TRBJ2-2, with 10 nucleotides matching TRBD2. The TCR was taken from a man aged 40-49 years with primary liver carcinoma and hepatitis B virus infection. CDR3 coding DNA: TGCGCCGGCAGTTCTAGCGGGAGTGTGAACATCGGGGAGCCGTTTTTT. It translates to CAGSSSGSVNIGEPFF.